This TCR beta chain was sequenced in a study of cytomegalovirus exposure and HLA in healthy donors. At the level of the study: In a later analysis, it was reported that the 110 or so validation repertoires had been produced on the same platform as the 550 to 850 repertoires belonging to the first cohort.

Sequenced by immunoSEQ multiplex PCR; TCRdb stores in-frame clones only, minus some. The sample has roughly 95,000 clones, 85% seen once; the top ten hold more than 20%. As for this clone: Its matching antigen is unknown.

CDR1 and CDR2 (germline): SEHNR, FQNEAQ (reference sequence). This CDR3 has 16 amino acids. Between the trimmed V and J ends, which lost 1 base and 4 bases, there was a span of 17 bases. Study observations and caveats: Rarity characterized most TCR sequences, yet some public TCRs appeared in many donors. Accounts indicate the classifier identified cytomegalovirus status with strong specificity and sensitivity.

The donors were part of the validation cohort of roughly 110 subjects. That cohort was separate from the first cohort, which comprised fewer than 800 subjects. Sequenced input: PBMCs. The chain has TRBV7-9 and TRBJ2-7, with D possibly TRBD1 on 6 matching bases. The clonotype comes from a man aged 18 to 30 in good health and CMV-seropositive. The DNA for the CDR3 is TGTGCCAGCAGCTTAGGATGGGGGCGGACGGGTTACGAGCAGTACTTC. Translation gives CASSLGWGRTGYEQYF.